Listed below are T cell receptor beta chains from one sample, sequenced in a study of blood T cell repertoires in COVID-19. Produced via immunoSEQ multiplex PCR; TCRdb's table is partial and in-frame only. The profile shows 45,000 to 55,000 clones, over 70% of them singletons. Material for sequencing was peripheral blood. The receptors were sampled from a human donor in a cohort sampled during active COVID-19. The CDR3 runs from the conserved cysteine through the conserved F or W. A D gene is named only where the DNA matches it firmly. Rows may omit the clone size; those that give it use once, few, many or a size class.

v_call	d_call	j_call	clone_size	cdr3_aa	cdr3_nt
TRBV6-6	-	TRBJ2-7	-	CASSYSIRALIYEQYF	TGTGCCAGCAGTTACTCTATCAGGGCCCTGATTTACGAGCAGTACTTC
TRBV5-1	TRBD1	TRBJ2-7	-	CASSLGGTVYEQYF	TGCGCCAGCAGCTTGGGGGGGACAGTCTACGAGCAGTACTTC
TRBV11-2	-	TRBJ2-7	once	CASQQRDLEQYF	TGTGCCAGCCAACAAAGGGACTTGGAGCAGTACTTC
TRBV24-1	TRBD2	TRBJ2-5	-	CATSEPVLAGLRETQYF	TGTGCCACCAGTGAACCTGTTCTAGCGGGTTTAAGAGAGACCCAGTACTTC
TRBV11-2	-	TRBJ1-1	-	CASSFRLNTEAFF	TGTGCCAGCAGCTTTCGGTTGAACACTGAAGCTTTCTTT
TRBV5-1	-	TRBJ1-2	-	CASSLVSRGNYGYTF	TGCGCCAGCAGCTTGGTATCTCGGGGGAACTATGGCTACACCTTC
TRBV18	-	TRBJ1-5	-	CASSPDTRQPQHF	TGTGCCAGCTCCCCCGATACTAGACAGCCCCAGCATTTT
TRBV28	-	TRBJ2-1	once	CASSLFALREQFF	TGTGCCAGCAGTTTATTTGCGTTGCGTGAGCAGTTCTTC
TRBV6-6	TRBD2	TRBJ2-3	-	CASRIAGYSSTDTQYF	TGTGCCAGCAGGATAGCGGGGTATTCTAGCACAGATACGCAGTATTTT
TRBV5-1	-	TRBJ1-2	-	CASSLDGNYGYTF	TGCGCCAGCAGCTTGGACGGGAACTATGGCTACACCTTC
TRBV30	-	TRBJ2-5	once	CAWSRGTARETQYF	TGTGCCTGGAGCCGCGGGACCGCTCGTGAGACCCAGTACTTC
TRBV9	-	TRBJ1-4	-	CASSVGGVSEKLFF	TGTGCCAGCAGCGTAGGGGGGGTGAGTGAAAAACTGTTTTTT
TRBV2	-	TRBJ2-5	-	CAVRGLGETQYF	TGTGCCGTAAGGGGTTTGGGAGAGACCCAGTACTTC
TRBV20-1	TRBD1	TRBJ2-5	-	CSASSRGQEETQYF	TGCAGTGCTAGTTCGCGCGGACAGGAAGAGACCCAGTACTTC
TRBV5-6	-	TRBJ2-7	-	CASSLASYEQYF	TGTGCCAGCAGCTTGGCCAGCTACGAGCAGTACTTC
TRBV5-1	TRBD1	TRBJ1-6	-	CASSPRTGNSPLHF	TGCGCCAGCAGCCCACGGACAGGAAATTCACCCCTCCACTTT
TRBV9	-	TRBJ2-7	few	CASSVVGSSEKQYF	TGTGCCAGCAGCGTAGTCGGGTCTAGCGAAAAGCAGTACTTC
TRBV18	-	TRBJ2-3	-	CASSPGGSTDTQYF	TGTGCCAGCTCACCAGGCGGTAGCACAGATACGCAGTATTTT
TRBV5-4	-	TRBJ2-3	-	CASSVTSTDTQYF	TGTGCCAGCAGCGTTACTTCCACAGATACGCAGTATTTT
TRBV5-6	TRBD1	TRBJ2-7	-	CASSSPWDRSYEQYF	TGTGCCAGCAGCTCCCCCTGGGACAGATCCTACGAGCAGTACTTC
TRBV7-9	TRBD1	TRBJ1-3	-	CASSSRTGNGPFSGNTIYF	TGTGCCAGCAGCTCCAGGACAGGGAACGGGCCATTCTCTGGAAACACCATATATTTT
TRBV19	TRBD1	TRBJ1-1	-	CASSPTTGRAEAFF	TGTGCCAGTAGTCCGACGACAGGGCGGGCTGAAGCTTTCTTT
TRBV29-1	-	TRBJ2-2	few	CSVILHTTGELFF	TGCAGCGTTATCTTACACACCACCGGGGAGCTGTTTTTT
TRBV7-3	-	TRBJ1-1	-	CASSLTQLNTEAFF	TGTGCCAGCAGCTTAACACAGCTGAACACTGAAGCTTTCTTT
TRBV4-1	TRBD2	TRBJ2-3	few	CASSQDREGEITDTQYF	TGCGCCAGCAGCCAAGATAGGGAGGGTGAGATTACAGATACGCAGTATTTT
TRBV10-2	-	TRBJ2-5	-	CASSDFGGGQETQYF	TGCGCCAGCAGTGACTTTGGAGGCGGGCAAGAGACCCAGTACTTC
TRBV7-3	-	TRBJ2-1	-	CASSWQGFGNEQFF	TGTGCCAGCAGCTGGCAGGGTTTTGGCAATGAGCAGTTCTTC
TRBV21-1	-	TRBJ2-2	-	CASSKDGQAGELFF	TGTGCCAGCAGCAAAGACGGACAGGCCGGGGAGCTGTTTTTT
TRBV4-2	TRBD1	TRBJ2-5	-	CASSQDRGLRETQYF	TGTGCCAGCAGCCAAGATAGGGGGCTTAGGGAGACCCAGTACTTC
TRBV4-1	-	TRBJ2-1	-	CASSQDPQGSYNEQFF	TGCGCCAGCAGCCAAGACCCTCAGGGCTCCTACAATGAGCAGTTCTTC
TRBV19	-	TRBJ1-4	-	CASSPGTVFNEKLFF	TGTGCCAGTAGTCCTGGTACAGTATTTAATGAAAAACTGTTTTTT
TRBV19	-	TRBJ2-2	-	CASSIHRGTRTNTGELFF	TGTGCCAGTAGTATTCACCGGGGGACTCGAACGAACACCGGGGAGCTGTTTTTT
TRBV15	-	TRBJ2-7	-	CATSRDLTDLEQYF	TGTGCCACCAGCAGAGACCTGACAGACCTCGAGCAGTACTTC
TRBV6-5	TRBD1	TRBJ1-2	-	CASSSGQRYGYTF	TGTGCCAGCAGTTCGGGACAGCGCTATGGCTACACCTTC
TRBV7-9	-	TRBJ2-5	-	CASSLQSWRGKYQETQYF	TGTGCCAGCAGCCTCCAATCGTGGCGGGGAAAGTACCAAGAGACCCAGTACTTC
TRBV27	-	TRBJ2-5	large	CASSFGGGRETQYF	TGTGCCAGCAGTTTCGGGGGTGGGAGGGAGACCCAGTACTTC
TRBV7-2	-	TRBJ1-2	-	CASSRRVGYGYTF	TGTGCCAGCAGCCGCAGGGTTGGGTATGGCTACACCTTC
TRBV7-6	TRBD2	TRBJ2-2	-	CASRGGSAGELFF	TGTGCCAGCCGGGGCGGGAGTGCCGGGGAGCTGTTTTTT